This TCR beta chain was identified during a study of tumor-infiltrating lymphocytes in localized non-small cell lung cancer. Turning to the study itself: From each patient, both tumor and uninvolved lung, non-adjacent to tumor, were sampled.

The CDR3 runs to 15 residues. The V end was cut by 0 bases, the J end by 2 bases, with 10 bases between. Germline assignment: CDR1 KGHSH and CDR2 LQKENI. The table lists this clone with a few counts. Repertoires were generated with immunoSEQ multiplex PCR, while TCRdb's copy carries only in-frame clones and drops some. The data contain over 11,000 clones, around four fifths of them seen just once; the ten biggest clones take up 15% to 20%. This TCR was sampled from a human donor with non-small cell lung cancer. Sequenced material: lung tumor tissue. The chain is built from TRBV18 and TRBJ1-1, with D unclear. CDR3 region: CASSPPSDFNTEAFF. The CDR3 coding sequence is TGTGCCAGCTCACCACCATCGGACTTTAACACTGAAGCTTTCTTT.